The rows below give T cell receptor beta chains drawn from one sample of a study of PD-1 blockade in classical Hodgkin lymphoma. Using immunoSEQ multiplex PCR, the repertoire was profiled, and TCRdb retains in-frame clones only, with some absent. The table has about 20,000 clones, roughly three quarters seen once; the top ten hold roughly 20%. Specimen: peripheral blood mononuclear cells (PBMCs), collected before the fourth cycle of nivolumab. The receptors derive from a human donor with classical Hodgkin lymphoma. CDR3s include the opening cysteine and the closing phenylalanine or tryptophan.

TRBJ1-4 TRBV28 CASSLYSRGEKLFF
TRBJ2-1 TRBV2 CASSERGAYNEQFF
TRBJ2-2 TRBV7-3 CASSSPPGELFF
TRBJ1-1 TRBV5-1 CASSLGQGTMNTEAFF
TRBJ1-3 TRBV7-6 CASSITIGNTIYF
TRBJ1-1 TRBV10-3 CAINAAGQGNTEAFF
TRBJ2-3 TRBV10-2 CASSPTDTQYF
TRBJ2-1 TRBV11-3 CASSLAIGTEQFF
TRBJ2-3 TRBV7-2 CASSLASFRGLEADTQYF
TRBJ2-5 TRBV11-2 CASSVSGTLGAQYF
TRBJ1-3 TRBV19 CASSIRGVGNTIYF
TRBJ1-5 TRBV5-1 CASSFGQGTHQPQHF
TRBJ2-5 TRBV9 CASSVGSGGAQTQYF
TRBJ1-1 TRBV5-1 CASGPPGRTEAFF
TRBJ2-5 TRBV6-7 CASSYLGGAGQETQYF
TRBJ1-6 TRBV19 CASSILGNSPLHF
TRBJ2-3 TRBV7-2 CASSLTRSGGRRTDTQYF
TRBJ1-5 TRBV7-2 CASSTKQGNQPQHF
TRBJ2-1 TRBV2 CASSDSVAQFF
TRBJ2-2 TRBV19 CASSIVRGAGELFF
TRBJ1-1 TRBV7-9 CASSVTGGWSTEAFF